This T cell receptor beta chain originates from a study of T cells after posttransplantation cyclophosphamide. Profiling relied on immunoSEQ multiplex PCR, and the TCRdb table lists in-frame clones only, not all of them. In the table there are about 46,000 clones, around 91% of which are singletons. V was shortened by 10 bases and J by 5 bases, with 16 bases between the two germline ends. The CDR3 loop spans 13 amino acids. CDR1 and CDR2 from the germline V gene are LNHDA and SQIVND (reference sequence). This chain links TRBV19 with TRBJ2-3; D is perhaps TRBD2 (6 bases). This TCR was sampled from a woman aged 50 to 60 in good health and a related stem cell transplant donor. Specimen: PBMCs. The CDR3 spells CAIGPGREDTQYF. CDR3 DNA: TGTGCCATCGGACCCGGGCGGGAAGATACGCAGTATTTT.